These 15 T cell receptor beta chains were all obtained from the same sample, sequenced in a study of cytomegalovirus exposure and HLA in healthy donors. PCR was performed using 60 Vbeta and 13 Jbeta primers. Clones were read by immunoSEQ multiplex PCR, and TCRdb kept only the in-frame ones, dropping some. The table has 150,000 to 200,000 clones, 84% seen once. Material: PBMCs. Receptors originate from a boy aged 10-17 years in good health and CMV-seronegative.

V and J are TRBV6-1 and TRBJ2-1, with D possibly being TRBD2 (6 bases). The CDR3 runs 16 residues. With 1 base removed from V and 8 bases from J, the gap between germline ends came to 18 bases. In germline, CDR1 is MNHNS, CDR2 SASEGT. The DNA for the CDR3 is TGTGCCAGCAGTGAAGTCGGGAGAGATGGTGGGGATGAGCAGTTCTTC. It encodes CASSEVGRDGGDEQFF.

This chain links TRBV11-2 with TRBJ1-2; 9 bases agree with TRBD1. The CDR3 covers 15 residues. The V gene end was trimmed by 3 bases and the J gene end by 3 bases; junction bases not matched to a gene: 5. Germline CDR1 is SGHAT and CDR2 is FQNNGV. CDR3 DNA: TGTGCCAGCAGCTTCCTCCGGGACAGGGACTATGGCTACACCTTC. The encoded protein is CASSFLRDRDYGYTF.

CDR3 protein: CASSPGVGWGEQYF. The CDR3 DNA reads TGTGCCAGCAGCCCGGGGGTGGGGTGGGGCGAGCAGTACTTC. This chain links TRBV9 with TRBJ2-7; tentative D call: TRBD2 (6 bases). Germline V lookup: CDR1 SGDLS, CDR2 YYNGEE. CDR3 size: 14 residues. Deletions cut 4 bases from V and 6 bases from J, with 17 bases between.

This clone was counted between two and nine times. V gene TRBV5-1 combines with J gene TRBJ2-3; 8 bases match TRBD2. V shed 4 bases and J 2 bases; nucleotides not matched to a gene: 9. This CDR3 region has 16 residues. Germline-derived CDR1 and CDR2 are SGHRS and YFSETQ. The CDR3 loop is CASSRFSGDPTDTQYF. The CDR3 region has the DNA TGCGCCAGCAGCCGGTTTAGCGGGGACCCCACAGATACGCAGTATTTT. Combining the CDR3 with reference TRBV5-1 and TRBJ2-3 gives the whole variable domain KAGVTQTPRYLIKTRGQQVTLSCSPISGHRSVSWYQQTPGQGLQFLFEYFSETQRNKGNFPGRFSGRQFSNSRSEMNVSTLELGDSALYLCASSRFSGDPTDTQYFGPGTRLTVL.

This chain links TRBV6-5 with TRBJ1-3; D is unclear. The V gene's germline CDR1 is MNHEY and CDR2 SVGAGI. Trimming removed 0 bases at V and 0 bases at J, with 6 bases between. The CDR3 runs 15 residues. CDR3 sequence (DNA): TGTGCCAGCAGTTACTCCCCAGGCTCTGGAAACACCATATATTTT. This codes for CASSYSPGSGNTIYF.

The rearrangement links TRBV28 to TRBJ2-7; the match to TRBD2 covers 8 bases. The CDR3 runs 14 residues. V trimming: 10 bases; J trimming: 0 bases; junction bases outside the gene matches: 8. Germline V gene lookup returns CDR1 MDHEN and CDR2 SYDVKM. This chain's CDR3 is CATIAGTTSYEQYF. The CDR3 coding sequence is TGTGCCACCATAGCGGGAACGACCTCCTACGAGCAGTACTTC. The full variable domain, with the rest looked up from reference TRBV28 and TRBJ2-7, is DVKVTQSSRYLVKRTGEKVFLECVQDMDHENMFWYRQDPGLGLRLIYFSYDVKMKEKGDIPEGYSVSREKKERFSLILESASTNQTSMYLCATIAGTTSYEQYFGPGTRLTVT.

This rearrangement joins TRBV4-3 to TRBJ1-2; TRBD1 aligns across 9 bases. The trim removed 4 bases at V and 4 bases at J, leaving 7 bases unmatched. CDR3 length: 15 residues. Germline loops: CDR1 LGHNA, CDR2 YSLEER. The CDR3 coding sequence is TGCGCCAGCAGCCCTACACAGGGGGCTGTCTATGGCTACACCTTC. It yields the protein CASSPTQGAVYGYTF.

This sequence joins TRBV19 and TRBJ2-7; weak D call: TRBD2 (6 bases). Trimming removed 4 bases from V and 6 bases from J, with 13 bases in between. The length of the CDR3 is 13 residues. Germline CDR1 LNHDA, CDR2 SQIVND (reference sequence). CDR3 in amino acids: CASSRGLYFEQYF. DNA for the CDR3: TGTGCCAGTAGTAGGGGACTTTATTTCGAGCAGTACTTC. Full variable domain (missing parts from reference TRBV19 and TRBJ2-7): DGGITQSPKYLFRKEGQNVTLSCEQNLNHDAMYWYRQDPGQGLRLIYYSQIVNDFQKGDIAEGYSVSREKKESFPLTVTSAQKNPTAFYLCASSRGLYFEQYFGPGTRLTVT.

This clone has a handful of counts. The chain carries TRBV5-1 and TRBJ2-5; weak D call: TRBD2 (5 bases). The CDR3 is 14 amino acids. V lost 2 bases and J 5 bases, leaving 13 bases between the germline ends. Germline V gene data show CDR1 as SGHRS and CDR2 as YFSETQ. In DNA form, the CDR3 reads TGCGCCAGCAGCTTTGGCTTAGCGTGGGAGACCCAGTACTTC. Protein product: CASSFGLAWETQYF.

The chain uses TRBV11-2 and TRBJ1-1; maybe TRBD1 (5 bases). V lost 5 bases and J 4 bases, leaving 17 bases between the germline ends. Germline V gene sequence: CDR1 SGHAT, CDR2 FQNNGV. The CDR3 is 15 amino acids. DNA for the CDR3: TGTGCCAGCAGCATAAACGCAGGGATTCTCACTGAAGCTTTCTTT. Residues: CASSINAGILTEAFF.

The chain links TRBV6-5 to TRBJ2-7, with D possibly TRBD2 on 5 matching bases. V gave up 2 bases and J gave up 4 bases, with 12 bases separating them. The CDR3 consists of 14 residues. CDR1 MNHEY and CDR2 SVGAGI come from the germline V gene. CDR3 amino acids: CASSYESRGYEQYF. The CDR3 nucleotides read TGTGCCAGCAGTTACGAGAGTCGGGGTTACGAGCAGTACTTC.

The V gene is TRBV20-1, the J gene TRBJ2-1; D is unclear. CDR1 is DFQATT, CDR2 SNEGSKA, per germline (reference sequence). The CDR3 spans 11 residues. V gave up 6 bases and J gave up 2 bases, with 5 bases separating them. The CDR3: CSAGTYNEQFF. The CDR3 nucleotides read TGCAGTGCCGGTACCTACAATGAGCAGTTCTTC.

CDR3 amino acids: CASSLAGGNYGYTF. The CDR3 DNA reads TGTGCCAGCAGCTTAGCTGGCGGTAACTATGGCTACACCTTC. The chain combines TRBV7-9 with TRBJ1-2; D gene unclear. V gave up 0 bases and J gave up 1 base, with 6 bases separating them. The CDR3 extends over 14 amino acids. The germline gives CDR1 SEHNR, CDR2 FQNEAQ (reference sequence).

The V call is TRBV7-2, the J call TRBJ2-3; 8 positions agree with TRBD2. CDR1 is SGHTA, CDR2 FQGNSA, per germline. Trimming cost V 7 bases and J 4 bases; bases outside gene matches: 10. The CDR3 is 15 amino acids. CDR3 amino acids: CASTLRGGVPDTQYF. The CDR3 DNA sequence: TGTGCCAGCACTCTTCGGGGGGGTGTGCCAGATACGCAGTATTTT.

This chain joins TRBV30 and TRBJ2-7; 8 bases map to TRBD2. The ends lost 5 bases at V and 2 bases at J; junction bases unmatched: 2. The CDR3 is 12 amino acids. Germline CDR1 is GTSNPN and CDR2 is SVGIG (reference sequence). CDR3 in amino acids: CAWEAGAYEQYF. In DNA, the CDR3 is TGTGCCTGGGAAGCGGGAGCCTACGAGCAGTACTTC.